This T cell receptor beta chain derives from a study of Tregs in tolerant kidney transplant recipients. The study, taken as a whole, reports: Activated donor B cell expansion appeared to reveal the most relevant donor-specific TCRbeta repertoire.

The CDR3 extends over 14 amino acids. Germline-derived CDR1 and CDR2 are SEHNR and FQNEAQ (reference sequence). V dropped 7 bases and J dropped 3 bases, with 15 bases sitting between them. Sequenced by immunoSEQ multiplex PCR; TCRdb stores in-frame clones only, minus some. The profile shows roughly 40,000 clones, nearly 97% of them singletons. As regards this clone: The antigen is undetermined.

This TCR came from a human donor in good health. The chain carries TRBV7-9 and TRBJ1-1; D possibly corresponds to TRBD1 (5 bases). The sample consisted of Tregs from blood cultured with allogeneic cells. CDR3 DNA: TGTGCCAGCACCCTTAGGGGTTCTGACACTGAAGCTTTCTTT. Translated: CASTLRGSDTEAFF.